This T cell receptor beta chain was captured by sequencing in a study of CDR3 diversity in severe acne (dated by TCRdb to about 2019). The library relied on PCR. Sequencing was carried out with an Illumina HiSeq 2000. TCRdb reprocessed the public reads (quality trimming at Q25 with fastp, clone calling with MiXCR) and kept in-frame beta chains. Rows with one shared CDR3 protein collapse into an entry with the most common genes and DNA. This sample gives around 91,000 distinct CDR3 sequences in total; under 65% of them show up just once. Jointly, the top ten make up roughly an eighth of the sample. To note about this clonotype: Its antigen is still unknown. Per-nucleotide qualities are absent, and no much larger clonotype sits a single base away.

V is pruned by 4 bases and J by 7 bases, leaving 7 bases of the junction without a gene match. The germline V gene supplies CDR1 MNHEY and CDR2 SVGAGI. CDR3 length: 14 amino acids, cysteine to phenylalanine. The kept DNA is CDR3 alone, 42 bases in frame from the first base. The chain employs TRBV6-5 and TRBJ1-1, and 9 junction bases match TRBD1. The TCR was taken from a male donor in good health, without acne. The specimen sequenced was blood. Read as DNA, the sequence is TGTGCCAGCAGTTTTAGGGACAGGGACGGTGAAGCTTTCTTT. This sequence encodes CASSFRDRDGEAFF.